This TCR beta chain was found in a study of CD8+ T cells in alopecia areata. The germline V gene has CDR1 MNHEY and CDR2 SVGAGI. J lost 1 base, V lost 5 bases, and 5 bases had no gene match. CDR3 length equals 15 residues. Regarding this clone: Its specificity is not known.

Study-level points and caveats: Greater clonality was observed in lesional scalp samples, especially alopecia totalis/universalis, versus normal scalp.

Both peripheral blood and punch biopsies of lesional scalp skin were obtained from patients who had alopecia areata. Sequencing used cDNA as its template, made by extracting RNA and reverse transcribing it. Clones were read by immunoSEQ multiplex PCR, and TCRdb kept only the in-frame ones, dropping some. Among about 69,000 clones, approximately 61% were seen once, and the ten largest hold 17%. The source is a human donor with alopecia areata. This sequence joins TRBV6-5 and TRBJ2-1; 7 bases are shared with TRBD2. Sequences were derived from CD8+ T cells sorted from blood, sampled at week 0. The CDR3 coding sequence is TGTGCCAGCAGTGTGGAGGGAGGGTCCTACAATGAGCAGTTCTTC. Protein: CASSVEGGSYNEQFF.